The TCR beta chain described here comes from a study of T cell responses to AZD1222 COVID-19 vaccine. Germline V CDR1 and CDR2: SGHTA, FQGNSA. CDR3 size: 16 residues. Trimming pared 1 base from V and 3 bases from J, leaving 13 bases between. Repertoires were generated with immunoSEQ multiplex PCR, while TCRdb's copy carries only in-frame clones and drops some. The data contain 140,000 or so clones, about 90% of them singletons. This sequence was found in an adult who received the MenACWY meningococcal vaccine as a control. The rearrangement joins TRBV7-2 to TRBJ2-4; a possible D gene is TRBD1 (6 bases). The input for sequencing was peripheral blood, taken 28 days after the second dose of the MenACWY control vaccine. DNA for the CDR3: TGTGCCAGCAGCTTAGGTGGGGACACGCGCAAAAACATTCAGTACTTC. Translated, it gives CASSLGGDTRKNIQYF.